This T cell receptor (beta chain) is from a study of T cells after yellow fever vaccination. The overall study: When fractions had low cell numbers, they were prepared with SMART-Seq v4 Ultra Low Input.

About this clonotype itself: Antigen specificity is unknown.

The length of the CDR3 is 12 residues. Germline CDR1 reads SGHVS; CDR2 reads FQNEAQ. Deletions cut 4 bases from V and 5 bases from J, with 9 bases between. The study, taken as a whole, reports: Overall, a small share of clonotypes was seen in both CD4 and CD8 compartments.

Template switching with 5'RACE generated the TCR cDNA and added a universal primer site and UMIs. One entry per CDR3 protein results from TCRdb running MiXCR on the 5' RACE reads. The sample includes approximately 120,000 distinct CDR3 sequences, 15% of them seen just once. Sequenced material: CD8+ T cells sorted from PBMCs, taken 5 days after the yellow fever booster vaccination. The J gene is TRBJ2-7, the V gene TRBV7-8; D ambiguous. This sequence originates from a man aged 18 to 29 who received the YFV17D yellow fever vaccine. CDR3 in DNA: TGTGCCAGCAGCTCACAGAGGCACGAGCAGTACTTC. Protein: CASSSQRHEQYF.